This T cell receptor beta chain was sequenced for a study of memory CD4+ T cells and cytomegalovirus serostatus (dated by TCRdb to between 2018 and 2020). Background on the whole study: The cohort comprised 33 healthy Belgian adults, 9 CMV seropositive and some 25 CMV seronegative. To replicate a published TCR-based CMV serostatus classifier, the study sequenced CD4+ memory TCRbeta repertoires from a Belgian cohort whose cytomegalovirus serostatus was known. Points the paper makes about the study in general: For predicting CMV serostatus, the median bootstrapped AUC was approximately 0.95 using the original framework and approximately 0.9 using a US-trained random forest. Of around 160 previously reported CMV-associated TCRbeta sequences, 67 appeared in the CD4+ memory repertoires, each in one to five individuals. The original-framework classifier achieved a median bootstrapped AUC of roughly 0.95 with a 95% CI of 0.76-1.00 on the Belgian cohort. Only CD4+CD45RO+ memory cells were sequenced, in contrast to the original study, in which naive and memory CD4+ and CD8+ populations were covered. The results were interpreted as suggesting that the CMV-associated TCR signature is mostly present in the CD4+ memory repertoire.

The Quick-DNA Microprep Kit was used to extract genomic DNA from the sorted cells. TCRbeta DNA was amplified with the immunoSEQ hsTCRbeta kit following the manufacturer's protocol. An Illumina MiSeq instrument was used to sequence the TCRbeta libraries. The paper's processing steps were these. Once out-of-frame sequences had been removed, 2,204,828 distinct TCRbeta sequences were left, which works out to an average of approximately 63,000 per individual. Each individual was scored by the count of 150 or so previously reported CMV-associated TCRbeta sequences and the total productive distinct TCRbeta count. A beta-binomial model was reimplemented in Python, and scikit-learn random forests with default parameters were trained on data from the US cohort. Classifier performance on the Belgian cohort was summarized as median AUC with percentile confidence intervals over 10,000 bootstrap iterations. TCRdb took this table from immuneACCESS and kept in-frame rearrangements with V and J called. Such tables lack part of the clones; where checked against another copy, unresolved V genes explain under half of the gap, and the rest is unexplained. V, J and clone size are those of that table, while D and trimming were read from the DNA. This sample is represented by approximately 74,000 clones; more than 75% of them were singletons. 4% to 5% of the sample is held by the ten biggest clonotypes.

This clone turned up a few times. No cognate antigen has been identified for it. Base qualities are not at hand, and no much larger clone is one base apart. CDR1 SGHRS and CDR2 YFSETQ are derived from the germline V gene. Trimming at the junction amounts to 2 bases on V and 10 bases on J, and the germline ends lie 13 bases apart. The CDR3 holds 13 amino acids from the cysteine to the phenylalanine. This entry keeps only the CDR3 DNA: 39 bases, framed from base 1. Single viable CD3+CD4+CD8-CD45RO+ cells were sorted as memory CD4+ T cells on a FACSAria II. To determine CMV serostatus, a Roche Elecsys assay was used that detects serum IgG against CMV pp150, pp28, p38 and p52. Following thawing, total CD4+ T cells were enriched through positive selection using CD4 magnetic microbeads. Samples originated from another study that specifically interrogated the CD4+ T cell memory repertoire. Peripheral blood mononuclear cells were isolated and cryopreserved according to standard operating procedures, and serum was kept at -80 degrees C. The staining relied on CD3-PerCP (BW264/56), CD4-APC (RPA-T4), CD45RO-PE (UCHT1) and CD8-Pacific Orange (3B5) antibodies, and Sytox blue was used to exclude non-viable cells.

This clonotype originated in an adult in good health and CMV-seropositive. Sequenced sample: memory CD4+ T cells from blood. The chain couples TRBV5-1 to TRBJ2-1, and TRBD1 may be the D gene, going by 5 matching bases. CDR3 region: CASSLTFQGEQFF. The sequenced DNA is TGCGCCAGCAGCTTAACTTTTCAGGGAGAGCAGTTCTTC.